The entry below gives a single T cell receptor beta chain sequence along with its context. No antigen is known for it. CDR1 is MNHNY and CDR2 is SVGAGI in the germline V gene (reference sequence). V shed 2 bases and J 3 bases; nucleotides not matched to a gene: 8. This CDR3 region has 16 residues. The sample is drawn from a study of T-cell memory formation after mild COVID-19. Overall study findings and caveats: From day 15 to 85, contracting clones were balanced between CD4 and CD8, whereas later expanders leaned toward CD4+. Among contracting clones, CD4+ were mainly CM/EM and CD8+ enriched in EMRA. Memory sampled before infection contained some responding clones, suggesting cross-reactive memory joined.

One entry per CDR3 protein results from TCRdb running MiXCR on the 5' RACE reads. The table lists roughly 500,000 distinct CDR3 sequences, 20% of them singletons, with roughly an eighth in the top ten. This clonotype was obtained from an adult woman who had mild COVID-19 (a few samples of this study predate the infection). Cell type and time point are not known. The sample was PBMCs or a T cell subset sorted from them (not recorded which). The chain is built from TRBV6-6 and TRBJ1-1, with TRBD1 matching over 8 bases. CDR3: CASSYPGGAEDTEAFF. The CDR3 coding sequence is TGTGCCAGCAGTTACCCAGGGGGCGCGGAGGACACTGAAGCTTTCTTT.